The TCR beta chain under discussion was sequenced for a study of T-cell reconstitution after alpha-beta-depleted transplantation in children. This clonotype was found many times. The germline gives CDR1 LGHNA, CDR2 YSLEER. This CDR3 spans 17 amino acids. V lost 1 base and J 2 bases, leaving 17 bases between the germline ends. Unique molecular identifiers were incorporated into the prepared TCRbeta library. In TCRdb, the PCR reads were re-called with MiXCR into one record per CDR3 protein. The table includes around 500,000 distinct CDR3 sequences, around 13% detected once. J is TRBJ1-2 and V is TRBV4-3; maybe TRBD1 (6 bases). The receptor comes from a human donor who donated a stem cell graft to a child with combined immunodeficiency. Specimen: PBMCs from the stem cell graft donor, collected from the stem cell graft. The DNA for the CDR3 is TGCGCCAGCAGCCAAGTGCAGGGGCCCTCTCCCAACTATGGCTACACCTTC. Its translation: CASSQVQGPSPNYGYTF.